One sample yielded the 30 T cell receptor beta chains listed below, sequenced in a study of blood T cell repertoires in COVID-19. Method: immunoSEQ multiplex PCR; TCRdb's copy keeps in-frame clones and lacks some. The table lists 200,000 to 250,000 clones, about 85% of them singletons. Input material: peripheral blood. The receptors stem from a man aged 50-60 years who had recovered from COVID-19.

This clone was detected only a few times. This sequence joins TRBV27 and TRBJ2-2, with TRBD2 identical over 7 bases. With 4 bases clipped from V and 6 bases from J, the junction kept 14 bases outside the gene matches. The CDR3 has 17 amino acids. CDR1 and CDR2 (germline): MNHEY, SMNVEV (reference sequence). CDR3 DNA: TGTGCCAGCAGTTATCCCCCGTTTGCGGGAGCGGCCGGGGAGCTGTTTTTT. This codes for CASSYPPFAGAAGELFF.

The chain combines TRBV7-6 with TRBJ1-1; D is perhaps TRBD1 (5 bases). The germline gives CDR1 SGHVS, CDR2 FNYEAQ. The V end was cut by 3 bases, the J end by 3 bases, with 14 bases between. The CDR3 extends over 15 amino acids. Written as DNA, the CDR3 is TGTGCCAGCAGCTTTTTTCGGGGGGGATACACTGAAGCTTTCTTT. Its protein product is CASSFFRGGYTEAFF. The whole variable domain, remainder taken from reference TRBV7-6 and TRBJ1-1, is GAGVSQSPRYKVTKRGQDVALRCDPISGHVSLYWYRQALGQGPEFLTYFNYEAQQDKSGLPNDRFSAERPEGSISTLTIQRTEQRDSAMYRCASSFFRGGYTEAFFGQGTRLTVV.

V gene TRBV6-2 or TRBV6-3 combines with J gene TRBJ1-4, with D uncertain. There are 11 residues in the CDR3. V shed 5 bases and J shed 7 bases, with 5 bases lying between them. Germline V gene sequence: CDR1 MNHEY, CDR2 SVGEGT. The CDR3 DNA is TGTGCCAGCAGTCCCGGTGAAAAACTGTTTTTT. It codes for CASSPGEKLFF.

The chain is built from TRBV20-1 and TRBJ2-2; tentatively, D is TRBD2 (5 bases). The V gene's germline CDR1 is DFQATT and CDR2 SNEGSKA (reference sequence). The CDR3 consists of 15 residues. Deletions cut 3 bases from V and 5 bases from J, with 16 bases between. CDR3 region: CSASVGEVVTGELFF. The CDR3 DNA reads TGCAGTGCTAGTGTGGGAGAGGTCGTTACCGGGGAGCTGTTTTTT.

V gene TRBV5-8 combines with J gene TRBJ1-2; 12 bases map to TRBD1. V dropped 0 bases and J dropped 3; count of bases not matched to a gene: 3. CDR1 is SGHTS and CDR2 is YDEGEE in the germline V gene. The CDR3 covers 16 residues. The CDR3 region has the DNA TGTGCCAGCAGCTTGGAAGGGACAGGGGGCGACTATGGCTACACCTTC. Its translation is CASSLEGTGGDYGYTF.

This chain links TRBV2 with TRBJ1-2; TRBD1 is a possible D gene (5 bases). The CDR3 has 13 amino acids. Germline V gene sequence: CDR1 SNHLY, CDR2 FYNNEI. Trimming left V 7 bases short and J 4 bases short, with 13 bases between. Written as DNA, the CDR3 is TGTGCCAGCACCACGGACATTCCCTATGGCTACACCTTC. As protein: CASTTDIPYGYTF.

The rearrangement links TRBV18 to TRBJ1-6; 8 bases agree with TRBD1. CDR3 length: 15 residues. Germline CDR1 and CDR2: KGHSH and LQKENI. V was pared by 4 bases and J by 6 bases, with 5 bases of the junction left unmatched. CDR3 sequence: CASSLGTGSNSPLHF. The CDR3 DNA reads TGTGCCAGCTCACTCGGGACAGGAAGTAATTCACCCCTCCACTTT.

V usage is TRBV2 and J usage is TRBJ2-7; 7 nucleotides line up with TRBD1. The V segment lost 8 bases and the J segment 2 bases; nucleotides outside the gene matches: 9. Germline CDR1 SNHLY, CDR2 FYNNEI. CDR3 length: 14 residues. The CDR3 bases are TGTGCCAGCGTCCTGACAGGGCGAACCTACGAGCAGTACTTC. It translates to CASVLTGRTYEQYF.

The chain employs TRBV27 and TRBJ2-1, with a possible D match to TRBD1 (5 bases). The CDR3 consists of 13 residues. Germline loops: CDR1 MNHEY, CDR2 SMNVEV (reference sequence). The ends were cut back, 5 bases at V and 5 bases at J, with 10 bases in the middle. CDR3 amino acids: CASSVRQHNEQFF. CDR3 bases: TGTGCCAGCAGTGTAAGACAGCACAATGAGCAGTTCTTC.

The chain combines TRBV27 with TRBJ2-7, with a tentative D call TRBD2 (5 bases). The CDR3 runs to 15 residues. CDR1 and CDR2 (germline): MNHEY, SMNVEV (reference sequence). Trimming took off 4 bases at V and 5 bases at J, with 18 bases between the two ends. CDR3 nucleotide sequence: TGTGCCAGCAGTTCCCACCGAGGGCTTAGGGACGAGCAGTACTTC. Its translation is CASSSHRGLRDEQYF.

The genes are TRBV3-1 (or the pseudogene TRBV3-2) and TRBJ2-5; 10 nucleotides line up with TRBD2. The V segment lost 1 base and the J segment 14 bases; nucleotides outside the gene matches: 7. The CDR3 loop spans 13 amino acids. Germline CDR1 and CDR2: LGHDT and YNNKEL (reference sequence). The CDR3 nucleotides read TGTGCCAGCAGCCAAGCGCTAGCGGGAGCCCCCTACTTC. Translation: CASSQALAGAPYF.

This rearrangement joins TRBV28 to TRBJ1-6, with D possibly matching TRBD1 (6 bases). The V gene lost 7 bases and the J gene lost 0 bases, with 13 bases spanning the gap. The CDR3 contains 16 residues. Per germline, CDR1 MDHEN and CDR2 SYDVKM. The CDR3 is CASTLQGSSYNSPLHF. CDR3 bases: TGTGCCAGCACGTTACAGGGAAGCTCCTATAATTCACCCCTCCACTTT.

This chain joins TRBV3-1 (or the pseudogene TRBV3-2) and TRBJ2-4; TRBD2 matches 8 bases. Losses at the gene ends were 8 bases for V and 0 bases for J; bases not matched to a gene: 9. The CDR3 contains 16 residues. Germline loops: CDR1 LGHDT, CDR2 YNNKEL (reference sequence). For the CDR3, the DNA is TGTGCCAGCGCTCGGGCAAGCGGGAGAGCCAAAAACATTCAGTACTTC. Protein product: CASARASGRAKNIQYF.

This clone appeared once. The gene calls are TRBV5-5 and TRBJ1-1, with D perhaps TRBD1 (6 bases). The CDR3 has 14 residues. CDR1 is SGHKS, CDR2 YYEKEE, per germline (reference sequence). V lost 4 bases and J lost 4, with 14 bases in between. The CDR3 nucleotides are TGTGCCAGCAGCCTTACAGGGACGAGCACTGAAGCTTTCTTT. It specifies CASSLTGTSTEAFF.

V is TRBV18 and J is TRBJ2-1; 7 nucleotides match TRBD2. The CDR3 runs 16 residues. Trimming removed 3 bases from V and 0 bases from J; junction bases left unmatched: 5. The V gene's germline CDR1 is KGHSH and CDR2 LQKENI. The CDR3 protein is CASSPSRGSSYNEQFF. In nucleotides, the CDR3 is TGTGCCAGCTCACCCTCCCGCGGGAGCTCCTACAATGAGCAGTTCTTC.

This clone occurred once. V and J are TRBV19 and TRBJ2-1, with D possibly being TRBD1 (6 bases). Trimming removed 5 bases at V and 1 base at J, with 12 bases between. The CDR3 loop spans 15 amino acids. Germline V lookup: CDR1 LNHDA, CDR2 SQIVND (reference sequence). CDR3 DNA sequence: TGTGCCAGTAGTCCACAGACAGGTTCCTACAATGAGCAGTTCTTC. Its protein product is CASSPQTGSYNEQFF.

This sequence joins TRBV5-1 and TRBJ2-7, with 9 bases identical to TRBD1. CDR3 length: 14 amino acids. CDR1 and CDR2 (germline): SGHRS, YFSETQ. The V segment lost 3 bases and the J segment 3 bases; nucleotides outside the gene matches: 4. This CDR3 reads CASSSGQGNYEQYF. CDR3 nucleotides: TGCGCCAGCAGCTCGGGACAGGGTAACTACGAGCAGTACTTC.

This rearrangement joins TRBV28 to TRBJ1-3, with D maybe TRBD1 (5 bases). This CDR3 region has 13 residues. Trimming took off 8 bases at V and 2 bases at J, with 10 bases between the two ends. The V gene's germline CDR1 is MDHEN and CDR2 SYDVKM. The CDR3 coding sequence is TGTGCCAGCGGGGGGTGGGCTGGAAACACCATATATTTT. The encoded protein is CASGGWAGNTIYF.

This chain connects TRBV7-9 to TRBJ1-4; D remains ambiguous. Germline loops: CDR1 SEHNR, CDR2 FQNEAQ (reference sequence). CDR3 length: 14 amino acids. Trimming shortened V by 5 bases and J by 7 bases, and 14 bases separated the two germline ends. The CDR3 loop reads CASSQDLPLEKLFF. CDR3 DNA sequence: TGTGCCAGCAGCCAGGACTTACCACTTGAAAAACTGTTTTTT.

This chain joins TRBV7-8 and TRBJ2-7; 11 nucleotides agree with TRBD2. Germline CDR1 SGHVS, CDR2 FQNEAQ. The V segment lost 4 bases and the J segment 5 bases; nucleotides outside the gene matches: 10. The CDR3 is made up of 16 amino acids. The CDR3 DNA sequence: TGTGCCAGCAGCTCCCGTACTAGCGGGGGCCCCAACGAGCAGTACTTC. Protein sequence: CASSSRTSGGPNEQYF.

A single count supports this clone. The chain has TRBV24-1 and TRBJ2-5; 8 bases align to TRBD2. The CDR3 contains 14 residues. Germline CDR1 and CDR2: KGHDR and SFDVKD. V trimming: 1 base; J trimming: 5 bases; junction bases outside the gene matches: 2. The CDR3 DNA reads TGTGCCACCAGTGATTTAACGGGAGGGGAGACCCAGTACTTC. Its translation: CATSDLTGGETQYF.

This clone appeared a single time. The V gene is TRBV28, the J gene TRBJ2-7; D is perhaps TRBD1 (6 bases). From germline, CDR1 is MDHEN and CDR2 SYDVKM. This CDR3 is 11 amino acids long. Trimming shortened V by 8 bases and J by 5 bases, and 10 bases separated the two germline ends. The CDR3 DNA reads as TGTGCCAGCGAGGGGGATCACGAGCAGTACTTC. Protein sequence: CASEGDHEQYF.

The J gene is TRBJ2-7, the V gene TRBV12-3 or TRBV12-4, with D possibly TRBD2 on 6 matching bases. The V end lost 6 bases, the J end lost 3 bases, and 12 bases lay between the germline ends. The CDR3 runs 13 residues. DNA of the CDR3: TGTGCCAGCAGAAGTCACGGGGGCTACGAGCAGTACTTC. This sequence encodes CASRSHGGYEQYF.

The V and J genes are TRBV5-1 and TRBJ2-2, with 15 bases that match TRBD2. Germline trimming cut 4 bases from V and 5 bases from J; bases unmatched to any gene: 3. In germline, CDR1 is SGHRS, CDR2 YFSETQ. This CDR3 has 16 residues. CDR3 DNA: TGCGCCAGCAGCGGGGGACTAGCGGGAGGTACCGGGGAGCTGTTTTTT. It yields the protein CASSGGLAGGTGELFF.

CDR3 sequence reads: CASSPRTGGGTQYF. The CDR3 coding sequence is TGTGCCAGCAGCCCGCGCACAGGCGGCGGGACCCAGTACTTC. The chain has TRBV5-4 and TRBJ2-5; D is possibly TRBD1 (5 bases). CDR3 length: 14 residues. The V end was cut by 4 bases, the J end by 7 bases, with 17 bases between. The V gene's germline CDR1 is SGHNT and CDR2 YYREEE (reference sequence).

CDR3 nucleotides: TGTGCCAGCAGCTTAGTGCTAGCGGAGTTCAATGAGCAGTTCTTC. Encoded protein: CASSLVLAEFNEQFF. The chain carries TRBV7-2 and TRBJ2-1, with 7 bases matching TRBD2. This CDR3 has 15 residues. Germline V gives CDR1 SGHTA, CDR2 FQGNSA. The trim removed 1 base at V and 6 bases at J, leaving 6 bases unmatched.

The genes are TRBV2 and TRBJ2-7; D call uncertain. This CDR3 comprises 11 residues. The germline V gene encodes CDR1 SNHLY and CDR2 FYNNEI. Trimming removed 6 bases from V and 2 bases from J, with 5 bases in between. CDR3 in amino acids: CASRQTYEQYF. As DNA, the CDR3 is TGTGCCAGCAGGCAGACCTACGAGCAGTACTTC. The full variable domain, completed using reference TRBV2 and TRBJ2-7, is EPEVTQTPSHQVTQMGQEVILRCVPISNHLYFYWYRQILGQKVEFLVSFYNNEISEKSEIFDDQFSVERPDGSNFTLKIRSTKLEDSAMYFCASRQTYEQYFGPGTRLTVT.

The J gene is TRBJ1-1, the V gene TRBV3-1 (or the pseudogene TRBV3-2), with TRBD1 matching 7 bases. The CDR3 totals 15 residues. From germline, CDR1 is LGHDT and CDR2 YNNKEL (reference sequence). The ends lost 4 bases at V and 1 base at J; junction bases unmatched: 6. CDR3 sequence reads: CASSRGQASNTEAFF. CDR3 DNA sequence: TGTGCCAGCAGCCGTGGACAGGCTTCGAACACTGAAGCTTTCTTT.

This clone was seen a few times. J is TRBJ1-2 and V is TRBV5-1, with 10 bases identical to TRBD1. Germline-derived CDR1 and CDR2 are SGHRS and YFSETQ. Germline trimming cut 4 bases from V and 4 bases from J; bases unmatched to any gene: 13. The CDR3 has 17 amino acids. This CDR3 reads CASSPGQGVGFGYGYTF. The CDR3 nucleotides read TGCGCCAGCAGCCCTGGACAGGGGGTTGGCTTTGGCTATGGCTACACCTTC.

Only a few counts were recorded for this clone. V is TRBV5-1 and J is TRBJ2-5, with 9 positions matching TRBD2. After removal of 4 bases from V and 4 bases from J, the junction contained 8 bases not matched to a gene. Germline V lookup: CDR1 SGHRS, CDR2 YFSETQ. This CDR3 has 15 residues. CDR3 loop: CASSRLSGSGETQYF. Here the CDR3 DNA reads TGCGCCAGCAGCCGACTTAGCGGGAGTGGAGAGACCCAGTACTTC. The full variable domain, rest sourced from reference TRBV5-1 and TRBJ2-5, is KAGVTQTPRYLIKTRGQQVTLSCSPISGHRSVSWYQQTPGQGLQFLFEYFSETQRNKGNFPGRFSGRQFSNSRSEMNVSTLELGDSALYLCASSRLSGSGETQYFGPGTRLLVL.